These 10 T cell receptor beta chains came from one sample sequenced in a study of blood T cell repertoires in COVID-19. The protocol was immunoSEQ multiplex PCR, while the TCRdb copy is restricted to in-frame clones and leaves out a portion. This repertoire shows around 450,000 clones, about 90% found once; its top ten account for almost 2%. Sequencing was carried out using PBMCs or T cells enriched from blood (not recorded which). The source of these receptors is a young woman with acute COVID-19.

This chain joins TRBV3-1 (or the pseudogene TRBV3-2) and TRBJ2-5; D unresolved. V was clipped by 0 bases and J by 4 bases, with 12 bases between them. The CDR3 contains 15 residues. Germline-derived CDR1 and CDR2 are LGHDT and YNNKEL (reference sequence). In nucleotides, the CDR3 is TGTGCCAGCAGCCAAGATCACCGCCCGGGAGAGACCCAGTACTTC. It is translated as CASSQDHRPGETQYF.

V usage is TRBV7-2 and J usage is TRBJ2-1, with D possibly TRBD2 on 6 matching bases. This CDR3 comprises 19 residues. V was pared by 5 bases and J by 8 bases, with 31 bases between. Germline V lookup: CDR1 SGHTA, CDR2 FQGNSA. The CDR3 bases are TGTGCCAGCAGCGGTAAAAGCGGGTCCTCGTTCTTCTCACTCCATGAGCAGTTCTTC. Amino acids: CASSGKSGSSFFSLHEQFF.

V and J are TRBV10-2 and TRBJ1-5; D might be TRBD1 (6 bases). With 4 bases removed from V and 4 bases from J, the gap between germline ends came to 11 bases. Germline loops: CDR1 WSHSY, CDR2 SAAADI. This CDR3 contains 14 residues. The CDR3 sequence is CASSGRQVNQPQHF. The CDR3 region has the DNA TGCGCCAGCAGTGGAAGACAGGTTAATCAGCCCCAGCATTTT.

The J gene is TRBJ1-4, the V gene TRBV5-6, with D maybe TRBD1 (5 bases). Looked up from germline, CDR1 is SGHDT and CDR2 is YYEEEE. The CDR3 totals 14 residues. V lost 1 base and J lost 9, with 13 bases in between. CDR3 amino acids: CASSLQGGGKKLFF. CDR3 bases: TGTGCCAGCAGCTTGCAGGGCGGGGGAAAAAAACTGTTTTTT.

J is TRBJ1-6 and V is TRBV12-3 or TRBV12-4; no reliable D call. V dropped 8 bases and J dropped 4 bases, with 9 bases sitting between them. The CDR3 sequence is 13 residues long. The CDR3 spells CASLAGYNSPLHF. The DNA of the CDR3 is TGTGCCAGCCTCGCGGGTTATAATTCACCCCTCCACTTT.

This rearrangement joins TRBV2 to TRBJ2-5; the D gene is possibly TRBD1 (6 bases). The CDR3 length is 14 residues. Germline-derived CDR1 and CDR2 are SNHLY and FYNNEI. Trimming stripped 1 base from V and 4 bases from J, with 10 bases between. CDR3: CASSEGIRGETQYF. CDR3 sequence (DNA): TGTGCCAGCAGTGAAGGAATCAGGGGAGAGACCCAGTACTTC.

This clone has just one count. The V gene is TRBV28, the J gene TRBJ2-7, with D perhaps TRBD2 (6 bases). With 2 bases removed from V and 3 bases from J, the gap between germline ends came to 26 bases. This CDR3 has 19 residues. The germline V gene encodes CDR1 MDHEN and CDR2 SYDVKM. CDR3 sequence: CASSLVMVGGRLVNYEQYF. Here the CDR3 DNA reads TGTGCCAGCAGTTTAGTTATGGTCGGGGGAAGGCTTGTTAACTACGAGCAGTACTTC. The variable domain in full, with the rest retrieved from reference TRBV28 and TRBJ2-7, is DVKVTQSSRYLVKRTGEKVFLECVQDMDHENMFWYRQDPGLGLRLIYFSYDVKMKEKGDIPEGYSVSREKKERFSLILESASTNQTSMYLCASSLVMVGGRLVNYEQYFGPGTRLTVT.

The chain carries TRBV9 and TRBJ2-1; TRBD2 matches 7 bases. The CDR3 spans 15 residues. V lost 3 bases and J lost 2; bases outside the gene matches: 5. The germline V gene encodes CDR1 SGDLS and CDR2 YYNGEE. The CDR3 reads CASSGSGTPYNEQFF. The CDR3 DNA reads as TGTGCCAGCAGCGGAAGCGGGACGCCCTACAATGAGCAGTTCTTC.

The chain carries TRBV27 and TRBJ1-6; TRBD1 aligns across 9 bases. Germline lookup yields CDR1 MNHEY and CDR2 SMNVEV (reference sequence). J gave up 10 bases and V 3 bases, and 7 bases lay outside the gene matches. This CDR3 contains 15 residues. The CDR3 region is CASSLAGTGWSPLHF. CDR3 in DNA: TGTGCCAGCAGTTTGGCCGGGACAGGGTGGTCACCCCTCCACTTT.

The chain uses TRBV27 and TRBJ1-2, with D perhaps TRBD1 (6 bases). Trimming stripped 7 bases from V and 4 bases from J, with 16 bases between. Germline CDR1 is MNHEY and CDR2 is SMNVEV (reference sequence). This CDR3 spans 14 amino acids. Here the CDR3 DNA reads TGTGCCAGCAAGCAGGGGAAGGTATCCTATGGCTACACCTTC. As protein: CASKQGKVSYGYTF.